Following are 8 T cell receptor beta chains from one sample sequenced in a study of T cell repertoires in cytomegalovirus infection. Via MiXCR, TCRdb re-called the reads, giving one row per CDR3 protein. The sample holds fewer than 300,000 distinct CDR3 sequences, around 25% seen once. Sequenced input: PBMCs. The source of these receptors is a human donor in good health (CMV status not recorded). Some clones in this sample may be carry-over from other donors' samples.

This clonotype was observed a handful of times. V is TRBV29-1 and J is TRBJ2-2, with D perhaps matching TRBD1 (6 bases). The germline V gene has CDR1 SQVTM and CDR2 ANQGSEA. This CDR3 region has 14 residues. The V and J ends lost 6 bases and 4 bases respectively, with 15 bases between them. The CDR3 here is CSVLQGPGTGELFF. DNA of the CDR3: TGCAGCGTCCTACAGGGCCCGGGCACCGGGGAGCTGTTTTTT.

This clonotype was counted a few times. The chain joins TRBV10-3 to TRBJ2-7; tentative D call: TRBD2 (6 bases). Looked up from germline, CDR1 is ENHRY and CDR2 is SYGVKD. The CDR3 is 14 amino acids. The V gene lost 2 bases and the J gene lost 2 bases, with 10 bases spanning the gap. CDR3 DNA sequence: TGTGCCATCAGTGAGGCGGGAATGCCCTACGAGCAGTACTTC. Its translation: CAISEAGMPYEQYF.

The CDR3 nucleotides are TGTGCCAGCAGCTCCGGGACTAGCGAAGAGACCCAGTACTTC. This sequence encodes CASSSGTSEETQYF. The chain recombines TRBV28 with TRBJ2-5; the match to TRBD2 covers 10 bases. CDR1 is MDHEN and CDR2 is SYDVKM in the germline V gene. The V segment lost 6 bases and the J segment 3 bases; nucleotides outside the gene matches: 4. The CDR3 contains 14 residues.

This clonotype was seen a few times. The V gene is TRBV7-2, the J gene TRBJ2-1; 13 bases are shared with TRBD2. The CDR3 loop spans 19 amino acids. Per germline, CDR1 SGHTA and CDR2 FQGNSA. Germline trimming cut 5 bases from V and 0 bases from J; bases unmatched to any gene: 10. CDR3 sequence: CASSQPRTSGSGSYNEQFF. CDR3 bases: TGTGCCAGCAGCCAGCCCAGGACTAGCGGGAGTGGCTCCTACAATGAGCAGTTCTTC.

V usage is TRBV7-9 and J usage is TRBJ1-2; D is undetermined. In germline, CDR1 is SEHNR, CDR2 FQNEAQ (reference sequence). Trimming shortened V by 3 bases and J by 2 bases, and 10 bases separated the two germline ends. The CDR3 loop spans 14 amino acids. The CDR3 DNA is TGTGCCAGCAGCTTCCGGGAAGGGAACTATGGCTACACCTTC. Its protein is CASSFREGNYGYTF.

This clonotype turned up a few times. This chain uses TRBV20-1 with TRBJ2-7; TRBD2 might be the D (6 bases). Germline lookup yields CDR1 DFQATT and CDR2 SNEGSKA (reference sequence). Trimming left V 0 bases short and J 1 base short, with 13 bases between. CDR3 size: 15 residues. The CDR3 spells CSARDRAGPSYEQYF. The CDR3 coding sequence is TGCAGTGCTAGAGATCGGGCGGGGCCGTCCTACGAGCAGTACTTC.

The rearrangement joins TRBV6-2 or TRBV6-3 to TRBJ2-1, with D uncertain. Trimming took off 6 bases at V and 4 bases at J, with 7 bases between the two ends. This CDR3 comprises 12 residues. Germline V CDR1 and CDR2: MNHEY, SVGEGT. This CDR3 reads CASRKGYNEQFF. The DNA for the CDR3 is TGTGCCAGCAGAAAGGGATACAATGAGCAGTTCTTC.

This clonotype was observed a handful of times. The chain joins TRBV19 to TRBJ1-1; maybe TRBD1 (5 bases). This CDR3 has 12 residues. CDR1 LNHDA and CDR2 SQIVND come from the germline V gene (reference sequence). The ends were cut back, 7 bases at V and 11 bases at J, with 17 bases in the middle. CDR3 nucleotide sequence: TGTGCCAGTACCCAGGGAGGGTCCCGGGCTTTCTTT. The encoded protein is CASTQGGSRAFF. Based on the CDR3 plus reference TRBV19 and TRBJ1-1, the full variable domain is DGGITQSPKYLFRKEGQNVTLSCEQNLNHDAMYWYRQDPGQGLRLIYYSQIVNDFQKGDIAEGYSVSREKKESFPLTVTSAQKNPTAFYLCASTQGGSRAFFGQGTRLTVV.